Detailed here is one T cell receptor beta chain. Profiled with immunoSEQ multiplex PCR; TCRdb holds only in-frame clones, not every one. The data show tens of thousands of clones, 70% to 90% seen once. These data belong to a study of OX40 agonist ivuxolimab in advanced cancers. For the study at large: Partial responses were observed in three patients, of whom one had hepatocellular carcinoma and two had cutaneous melanoma.

Anyone with autoimmune disease history or systemic immunosuppression was excluded. Germline V gene data show CDR1 as GTSNPN and CDR2 as SVGIG (reference sequence). The ends were cut back, 3 bases at V and 0 bases at J, with 12 bases in the middle. The CDR3 covers 15 residues. Sequenced material: CD4+ or CD8+ T cells sorted from blood, taken in a trial of the OX40 agonist ivuxolimab. This sequence was found in an adult with an advanced solid tumor such as melanoma, head and neck, liver or kidney cancer. This rearrangement joins TRBV30 to TRBJ1-3; unclear D gene. In DNA, the CDR3 is TGTGCCTGGAGATGGAGTGGGAACTCTGGAAACACCATATATTTT. Encoded protein: CAWRWSGNSGNTIYF.